This T cell receptor (beta chain) was documented in a study of T cell responses to AZD1222 COVID-19 vaccine. Study context: Second-dose timings of about 4 or about 12 weeks were pooled.

This CDR3 spans 13 amino acids. Per the germline V gene, CDR1 is MNHEY and CDR2 is SVGEGT. V gave up 6 bases and J gave up 0 bases, with 9 bases separating them. Notes on the study in general: Repertoire sampling was restricted to post-peak T cell response timepoints.

In regard to this clone: Its cognate antigen is unknown.

The table came from immunoSEQ multiplex PCR; TCRdb's copy has only in-frame clones and leaves some out. The table has some 100,000 clones, roughly 87% seen once. The TCR originated in an adult in good health. Specimen: peripheral blood, collected on day 0 of AZD1222 vaccination. The rearrangement links TRBV6-2 or TRBV6-3 to TRBJ2-7; TRBD1 is a possible D gene (6 bases). The CDR3 loop reads CASSQQGSYEQYF. CDR3 in DNA: TGTGCCAGCAGCCAACAGGGCTCCTACGAGCAGTACTTC.